This paragraph covers one T cell receptor beta chain sequence. These data originate in a study of T cell responses to AZD1222 COVID-19 vaccine. Profiled with immunoSEQ multiplex PCR; TCRdb holds only in-frame clones, not every one. This sample has some 190,000 clones, with less than 95% found just once. CDR1 is LNHDA, CDR2 SQIVND, per germline (reference sequence). The ends were cut back, 6 bases at V and 0 bases at J, with 12 bases in the middle. This CDR3 has 14 amino acids. This sequence originates from an adult who received the MenACWY meningococcal vaccine as a control. The sequencing here drew on peripheral blood, taken 28 days after the second dose of the MenACWY control vaccine. The V and J genes are TRBV19 and TRBJ2-7; D might be TRBD2 (6 bases). The CDR3 spells CASSPGGGSYEQYF. As DNA, the CDR3 is TGTGCCAGTAGCCCCGGGGGAGGCTCCTACGAGCAGTACTTC.